This T cell receptor beta chain is from a study of human T cells and chemical hapten exposure. On the study more broadly: It was small differences in pooled library volume that mainly caused per-sample TCR yields to vary.

Trimming cost V 5 bases and J 4 bases, with 10 bases left between them. The CDR3 has 13 amino acids. From germline, CDR1 is ENHRY and CDR2 SYGVKD. Stated time point: healthy volunteer bleed at 2 weeks. Before extraction, the whole blood was not fractionated, and total RNA was taken from it. Study processing details: Samples contained a median of about 100,000 TCRs, with a range of roughly 20,000 to 690,600. TCRdb re-called the RACE reads with MiXCR, one entry per CDR3 protein. What appears here as the V and J calls and clone size reflects TCRdb's work, not the paper's. The data show approximately 45,000 distinct CDR3 sequences, with approximately 4.5% seen just once and about 1.6% held by the top ten. General observations from the study: No change in TCRs above 1 in 1000 frequency was produced by DPC sensitization.

The table lists this clonotype with many counts. Its antigen is currently unknown. Sequencing used whole blood. The receptor was isolated from a female donor in good health. Some clones in this sample may be carry-over from other donors' samples. The rearrangement joins TRBV10-3 to TRBJ2-3; D is ambiguous. The CDR3, as DNA: TGTGCCATCAGTCTGAATATCGCAGATACGCAGTATTTT. This translates into CAISLNIADTQYF.